The 9 T cell receptor beta chains presented below share a single source sample, sequenced in a study of control samples from healthy donors and cancer patients (dated by TCRdb to 2018 to 2021). The library was produced with the immunoSEQ multiplex PCR assay. TCRdb stores this immuneACCESS table with in-frame sequences only. Part of the clones is absent; in the studies checked, under half of the shortfall reflects unresolved V genes, and no reason is known for the rest. The sample table records 350,000 to 450,000 clones; approximately 92% of these occur just once. Together, the top ten hold around 6.8% of the sample. Sequencing input: PBMCs. Receptor source: a man aged 35 to 55 with head and neck cancer.

This clone came up a few times. The V gene is TRBV28, the J gene TRBJ2-5; 11 nucleotides align to TRBD2. The length of the CDR3 is 18 residues. Per the germline V gene, CDR1 is MDHEN and CDR2 is SYDVKM. V was clipped by 6 bases and J by 1 base; unmatched bases: 13. The CDR3 region has the DNA TGTGCCAGCAGCCCTCCGGGGGTAGCGGGGGGGCTCCAAGAGACCCAGTACTTC. Protein: CASSPPGVAGGLQETQYF.

The rearrangement joins TRBV5-1 to TRBJ1-1, with D possibly TRBD1 on 6 matching bases. The CDR3 has 14 amino acids. V shed 1 base and J shed 1 base, with 8 bases lying between them. Per the germline V gene, CDR1 is SGHRS and CDR2 is YFSETQ. Written as DNA, the CDR3 is TGCGCCAGCAGCTTGAGGGGGGCGAACACTGAAGCTTTCTTT. Protein product: CASSLRGANTEAFF.

This chain links TRBV3-1 (or the pseudogene TRBV3-2) with TRBJ1-3; no clear D gene. CDR3 length equals 18 residues. V lost 8 bases and J lost 0, with 23 bases in between. Germline V gene lookup returns CDR1 LGHDT and CDR2 YNNKEL (reference sequence). CDR3 amino acids: CASAVNLVTYGSGNTIYF. CDR3 DNA sequence: TGTGCCAGCGCAGTTAACCTGGTGACGTATGGCTCTGGAAACACCATATATTTT.

This chain links TRBV28 with TRBJ1-5; tentatively, D is TRBD1 (5 bases). CDR3 size: 12 residues. Looked up from germline, CDR1 is MDHEN and CDR2 is SYDVKM. Between the trimmed V and J ends, which lost 8 bases and 7 bases, there was a span of 12 bases. For the CDR3, the DNA is TGTGCCAGCGTTGCGAGGGGACAGCCCCAGCATTTT. It encodes CASVARGQPQHF.

The J gene is TRBJ2-7, the V gene TRBV4-1; 11 nucleotides align to TRBD2. Losses at the gene ends were 4 bases for V and 1 base for J; bases not matched to a gene: 0. CDR3 length: 14 residues. Germline loops: CDR1 MGHRA, CDR2 YSYEKL. Here the CDR3 reads CASSRLAGSYEQYF. The CDR3 DNA is TGCGCCAGCAGCCGACTAGCGGGATCCTACGAGCAGTACTTC.

The chain couples TRBV11-2 to TRBJ1-4, with D perhaps TRBD1 (6 bases). CDR3 length equals 18 residues. Germline lookup yields CDR1 SGHAT and CDR2 FQNNGV. V was pared by 1 base and J by 0 bases, with 15 bases between. The CDR3 loop reads CASSLVPPNRATNEKLFF. CDR3 sequence (DNA): TGTGCCAGCAGCTTAGTGCCCCCTAACAGGGCAACTAATGAAAAACTGTTTTTT.

This clone has only a few counts. The V gene is TRBV7-9, the J gene TRBJ1-2, with TRBD1 matching over 7 bases. The junction had 20 bases not matched to a gene; V was cut back by 3 bases and J by 4 bases. This CDR3 is 19 amino acids long. CDR1 is SEHNR, CDR2 FQNEAQ, per germline (reference sequence). The chain's CDR3 is CASSFDGRHLLRGSYGYTF. The DNA for the CDR3 is TGTGCCAGCAGCTTCGACGGCAGGCATCTCCTCAGGGGGTCCTATGGCTACACCTTC.

CDR3 DNA: TGTGCCAGCACCCCCTTTGGGGATACAGGAAACACCATATATTTT. This translates into CASTPFGDTGNTIYF. This sequence joins TRBV28 and TRBJ1-3, with no clear D. Germline assignment: CDR1 MDHEN and CDR2 SYDVKM. Trimming took off 7 bases at V and 4 bases at J, with 17 bases between the two ends. The length of the CDR3 is 15 residues.

V gene TRBV7-9 combines with J gene TRBJ2-6; D is ambiguous. The germline gives CDR1 SEHNR, CDR2 FQNEAQ (reference sequence). There are 11 residues in the CDR3. Trimming removed 5 bases at V and 6 bases at J, with 2 bases between. CDR3: CASSPANVLTF. In DNA form, the CDR3 reads TGTGCCAGCAGCCCGGCCAACGTCCTGACTTTC.